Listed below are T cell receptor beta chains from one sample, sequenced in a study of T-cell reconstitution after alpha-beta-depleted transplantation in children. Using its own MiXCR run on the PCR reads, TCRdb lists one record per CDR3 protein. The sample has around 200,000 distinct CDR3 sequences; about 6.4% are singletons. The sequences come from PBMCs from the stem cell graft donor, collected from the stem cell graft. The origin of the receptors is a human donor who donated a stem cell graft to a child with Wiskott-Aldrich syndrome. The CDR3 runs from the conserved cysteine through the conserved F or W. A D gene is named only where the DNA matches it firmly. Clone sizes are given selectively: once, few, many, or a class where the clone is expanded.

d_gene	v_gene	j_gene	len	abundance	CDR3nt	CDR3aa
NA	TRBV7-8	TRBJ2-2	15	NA	TGTGCCAGCAGCTTATTCAGGTCGGACACCGGGGAGCTGTTTTTT	CASSLFRSDTGELFF
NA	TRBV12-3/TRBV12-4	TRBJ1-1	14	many	TGTGCCAGCAGTGCTGGGACACTGAACACTGAAGCTTTCTTT	CASSAGTLNTEAFF
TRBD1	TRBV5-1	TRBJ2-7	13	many	TGCGCCAGCAGCTTTGGGACAGTCTACGAGCAGTACTTC	CASSFGTVYEQYF
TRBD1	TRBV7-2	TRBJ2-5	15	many	TGTGCCAGCAGCCATGGGACAGGGGTTAGAGAGACCCAGTACTTC	CASSHGTGVRETQYF
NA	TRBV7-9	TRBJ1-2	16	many	TGTGCCAGCAGCTTAGGTTCATGGCAAGCTATGTTTGGCTACACCTTC	CASSLGSWQAMFGYTF
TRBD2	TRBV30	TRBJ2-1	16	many	TGTGCCTGGAACCACAGGGGTAGCGGGAGTACCGATGAGCAGTTCTTC	CAWNHRGSGSTDEQFF
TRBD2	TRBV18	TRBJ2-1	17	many	TGTGCCAGCTCCCCTCGACTAGCGGGGGAACACAACAATGAGCAGTTCTTC	CASSPRLAGEHNNEQFF
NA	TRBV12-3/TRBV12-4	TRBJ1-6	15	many	TGTGCCAGCAGTTTCGGGCGGGTCGATAATTCACCCCTCCACTTT	CASSFGRVDNSPLHF
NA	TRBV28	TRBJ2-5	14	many	TGTGCCAGCAGTTCCCTAGGGAGTCAAGAGACCCAGTACTTC	CASSSLGSQETQYF
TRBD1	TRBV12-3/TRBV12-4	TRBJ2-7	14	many	TGTGCCAGCAGTTTTGGGACAGGGGGCTACGAGCAGTACTTC	CASSFGTGGYEQYF
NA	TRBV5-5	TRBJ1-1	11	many	TGTGCCAGCAGCTTGGAGATAGGAGCTTTCTTT	CASSLEIGAFF
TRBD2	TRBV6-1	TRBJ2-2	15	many	TGTGCCAGCAGGACTAGCGGGGGGCGGACCGGGGAGCTGTTTTTT	CASRTSGGRTGELFF
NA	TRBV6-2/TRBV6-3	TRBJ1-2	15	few	TGTGCCAGCAGTTACTCCGTTTCCAGAGGTTTAAGCTACACCTTC	CASSYSVSRGLSYTF
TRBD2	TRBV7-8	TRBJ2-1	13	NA	TGTGCCAGCAGCCCAGCGGGGTACAATGAGCAGTTCTTC	CASSPAGYNEQFF
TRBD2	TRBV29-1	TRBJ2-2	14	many	TGCAGCGTTGAAACTAGCGGGAGGATCGGGGAGCTGTTTTTT	CSVETSGRIGELFF
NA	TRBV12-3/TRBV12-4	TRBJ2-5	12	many	TGTGCCAGCAGCCGAGGGATAGAGACCCAGTACTTC	CASSRGIETQYF
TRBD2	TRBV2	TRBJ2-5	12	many	TGTGCCAGCAGCGGGGGGGGAGAGACCCAGTACTTC	CASSGGGETQYF
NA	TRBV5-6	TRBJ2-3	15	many	TGTGCCAGCAGCTTTACTAGGCCGAGCACAGATACGCAGTATTTT	CASSFTRPSTDTQYF
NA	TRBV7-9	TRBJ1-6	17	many	TGTGCCAGCAGCTTAGGGGTGGAGAGCTCCTATAATTCACCCCTCCACTTT	CASSLGVESSYNSPLHF
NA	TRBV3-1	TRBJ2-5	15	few	TGTGCCAGCAGCCAAGATACGAGAGTCCAAGAGACCCAGTACTTC	CASSQDTRVQETQYF
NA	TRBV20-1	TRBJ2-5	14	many	TGCAGTGCTAGATGGGGGGCGGGGGTGGAGACCCAGTACTTC	CSARWGAGVETQYF
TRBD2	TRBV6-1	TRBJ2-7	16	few	TGTGCCAGCCGCCAGGCTAGCGGGAGCCGCTCGAGGGAGCAGTACTTC	CASRQASGSRSREQYF
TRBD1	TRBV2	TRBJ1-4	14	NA	TGTGCCAGCAGGGACAGGGTAACCGATGTTGAACTGTTTTTT	CASRDRVTDVELFF
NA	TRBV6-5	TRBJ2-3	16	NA	TGTGCCAGCAGTTACTCCCTGGGCAGTAGGACAGATACGCAGTATTTT	CASSYSLGSRTDTQYF
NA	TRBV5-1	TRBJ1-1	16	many	TGCGCCAGCAGCCAGAGCCAACATACGCGAGGCACTGAAGCTTTCTTT	CASSQSQHTRGTEAFF
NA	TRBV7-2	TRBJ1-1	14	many	TGTGCCAGCAGCGCGGGACTTCCGAACACTGAAGCTTTCTTT	CASSAGLPNTEAFF
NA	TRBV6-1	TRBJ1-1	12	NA	TGTGCCAGCAACAGGGAGGGCCCTGAAGCTTTCTTT	CASNREGPEAFF
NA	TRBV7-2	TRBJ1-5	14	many	TGTGCCAGCAGCCGTTTAAGAAGCAATCAGCCCCAGCATTTT	CASSRLRSNQPQHF
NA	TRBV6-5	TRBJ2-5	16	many	TGTGCCAGCAGTTACGGCGGGACACCTTCCCAAGAGACCCAGTACTTC	CASSYGGTPSQETQYF
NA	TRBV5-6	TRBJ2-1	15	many	TGTGCCAGCAGCTTTGGGCTGCCGACCTACAATGAGCAGTTCTTC	CASSFGLPTYNEQFF
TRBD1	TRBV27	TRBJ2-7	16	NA	TGTGCCAGCAGTCTCACGCCACCGACAGGGTTGGGCGAGCAGTACTTC	CASSLTPPTGLGEQYF
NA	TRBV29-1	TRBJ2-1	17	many	TGCAGCGTCCCCAATTTGGCGGCAGGGAGGACCTACAATGAGCAGTTCTTC	CSVPNLAAGRTYNEQFF
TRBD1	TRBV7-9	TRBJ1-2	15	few	TGTGCCAGCAGGCCCTCCGGGACAGGGGACTATGGCTACACCTTC	CASRPSGTGDYGYTF
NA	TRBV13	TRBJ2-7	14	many	TGTGCCAGCAGCCATTTAGCGGCGACCTACGAGCAGTACTTC	CASSHLAATYEQYF
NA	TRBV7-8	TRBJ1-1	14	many	TGTGCCAGCAGCTCATGGGGGGTGAACACTGAAGCTTTCTTT	CASSSWGVNTEAFF
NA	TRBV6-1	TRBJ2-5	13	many	TGTGCCAGCCGCGGAACAGGCCAAGAGACCCAGTACTTC	CASRGTGQETQYF
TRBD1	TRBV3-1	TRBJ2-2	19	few	TGTGCCAGCAGCCAAGTATCAATAACTGACAGGGATTTAACCGGGGAGCTGTTTTTT	CASSQVSITDRDLTGELFF
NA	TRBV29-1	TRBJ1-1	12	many	TGCAGCGTCCTAAGGGCAAACACTGAAGCTTTCTTT	CSVLRANTEAFF
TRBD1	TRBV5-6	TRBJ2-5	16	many	TGTGCCAGCAGCTTGCTCGATACAGGGGTGGGAGAGACCCAGTACTTC	CASSLLDTGVGETQYF
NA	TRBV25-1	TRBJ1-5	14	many	TGTGCCAGCAGTGACAGCCTCGGAAATCAGCCCCAGCATTTT	CASSDSLGNQPQHF
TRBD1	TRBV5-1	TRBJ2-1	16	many	TGCGCCAGCAGCTTGGCGGGACAGGGGAGCTACAATGAGCAGTTCTTC	CASSLAGQGSYNEQFF
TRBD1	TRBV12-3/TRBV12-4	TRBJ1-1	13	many	TGTGCCAGCAGTCAGGGACAGGGAGCTGGAGCTTTCTTT	CASSQGQGAGAFF
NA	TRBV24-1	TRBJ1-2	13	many	TGTGCCACCAGCCAGCCTGGTAACTATGGCTACACCTTC	CATSQPGNYGYTF
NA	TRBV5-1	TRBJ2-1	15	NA	TGCGCCAGCAGCTTGGGATGGGGATCCTACAATGAGCAGTTCTTC	CASSLGWGSYNEQFF
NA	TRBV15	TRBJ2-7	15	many	TGTGCCACCAGCAGAACACGAGGGGCGGGCTACGAGCAGTACTTC	CATSRTRGAGYEQYF
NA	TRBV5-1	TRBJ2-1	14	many	TGCGCCAGCAGCTTGGTCCCCCTAGGGAATGAGCAGTTCTTC	CASSLVPLGNEQFF
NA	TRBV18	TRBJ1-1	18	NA	TGTGCCAGCTCACCACCTGGGCTGGGCACAGAAATAAACACTGAAGCTTTCTTT	CASSPPGLGTEINTEAFF
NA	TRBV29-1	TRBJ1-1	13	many	TGCAGCGGGACAGTAGGATTGAACACTGAAGCTTTCTTT	CSGTVGLNTEAFF
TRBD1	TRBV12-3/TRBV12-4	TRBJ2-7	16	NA	TGTGCCAGCAGTTTCTCCCGGGACAGGGTTGTCTACGAGCAGTACTTC	CASSFSRDRVVYEQYF
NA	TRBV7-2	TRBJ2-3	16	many	TGTGCCAGCAGCTTGGACGGCTATTCTAGCACAGATACGCAGTATTTT	CASSLDGYSSTDTQYF